This entry lists 15 T cell receptor beta chains sequenced from one sample in a study of blood T cell repertoires in COVID-19. Libraries were prepared by immunoSEQ multiplex PCR; TCRdb keeps only in-frame clonotypes and omits some of them. The table shows about 130,000 clones, with roughly 77% occurring only once. The sample consisted of peripheral blood. The receptors derive from a woman aged 70 to 79 with COVID-19, enrolled during active disease.

The V and J genes are TRBV30 and TRBJ1-1, with 7 bases identical to TRBD1. The CDR3 totals 14 residues. Germline V gene lookup returns CDR1 GTSNPN and CDR2 SVGIG (reference sequence). V was clipped by 3 bases and J by 6 bases; unmatched bases: 10. The CDR3 nucleotides are TGTGCCTGGAGCGGGACAGCCCTTCGGGCTGAAGCTTTCTTT. Its protein product is CAWSGTALRAEAFF.

This chain connects TRBV5-6 to TRBJ2-7, with 9 bases aligning to TRBD2. After removal of 0 bases from V and 6 bases from J, the junction contained 7 bases not matched to a gene. Germline assignment: CDR1 SGHDT and CDR2 YYEEEE. This CDR3 is 15 amino acids long. The CDR3 reads CASSLVAGGPGEQYF. CDR3 nucleotide sequence: TGTGCCAGCAGCTTGGTCGCGGGGGGGCCTGGCGAGCAGTACTTC.

The genes are TRBV25-1 and TRBJ1-1; tentatively, D is TRBD1 (6 bases). The germline V gene encodes CDR1 MGHDK and CDR2 SYGVNS. CDR3 size: 14 residues. V was shortened by 4 bases and J by 5 bases, with 14 bases between the two germline ends. The CDR3 is CASSVTQGNTEAFF. The DNA of the CDR3 is TGTGCCAGCAGTGTAACCCAGGGGAATACTGAAGCTTTCTTT.

V gene TRBV10-3 combines with J gene TRBJ1-1, with 11 bases aligning to TRBD1. The V segment lost 6 bases and the J segment 6 bases; nucleotides outside the gene matches: 6. This CDR3 is 14 amino acids long. Germline V gene data show CDR1 as ENHRY and CDR2 as SYGVKD. The CDR3 sequence is CAISPDRGRAEAFF. CDR3 DNA sequence: TGTGCCATCAGCCCGGACAGGGGGCGAGCTGAAGCTTTCTTT.

The chain joins TRBV6-5 to TRBJ1-1, with 8 bases identical to TRBD1. V trimming: 6 bases; J trimming: 4 bases; junction bases outside the gene matches: 7. CDR3 length: 14 amino acids. Germline values: CDR1 MNHEY, CDR2 SVGAGI. The CDR3 bases are TGTGCCAGCAGCGACGGACAGGGTAGCACTGAAGCTTTCTTT. It yields the protein CASSDGQGSTEAFF.

The chain carries TRBV27 and TRBJ2-1, with 8 bases matching TRBD2. The V segment lost 7 bases and the J segment 3 bases; nucleotides outside the gene matches: 20. The CDR3 extends over 19 amino acids. Germline V gene data show CDR1 as MNHEY and CDR2 as SMNVEV (reference sequence). CDR3: CASTTRGGGPYGIYNEQFF. The CDR3 coding sequence is TGTGCCAGCACCACCCGGGGGGGAGGGCCCTACGGAATCTACAATGAGCAGTTCTTC.

This chain uses TRBV5-5 with TRBJ2-5; the D gene is possibly TRBD2 (6 bases). Germline lookup yields CDR1 SGHKS and CDR2 YYEKEE (reference sequence). This CDR3 comprises 14 residues. The V gene lost 5 bases and the J gene lost 4 bases, with 15 bases spanning the gap. Here the CDR3 reads CASSLGGGSETQYF. The DNA for the CDR3 is TGTGCCAGCAGTTTAGGCGGAGGGTCAGAGACCCAGTACTTC.

Here the CDR3 reads CASSRTGTGAMGREKLFF. CDR3 nucleotide sequence: TGCGCCAGCAGCAGAACCGGGACAGGGGCGATGGGAAGAGAAAAACTGTTTTTT. The rearrangement links TRBV5-1 to TRBJ1-4; 10 bases match TRBD1. Germline V gene sequence: CDR1 SGHRS, CDR2 YFSETQ. This CDR3 region has 18 residues. Trimming removed 4 bases from V and 8 bases from J; junction bases left unmatched: 17. The whole variable domain, remainder taken from reference TRBV5-1 and TRBJ1-4, is KAGVTQTPRYLIKTRGQQVTLSCSPISGHRSVSWYQQTPGQGLQFLFEYFSETQRNKGNFPGRFSGRQFSNSRSEMNVSTLELGDSALYLCASSRTGTGAMGREKLFFGSGTQLSVL.

This clone was counted a single time. This chain uses TRBV6-5 with TRBJ1-5, with TRBD1 matching 8 bases. V gave up 5 bases and J gave up 2 bases; unmatched junction bases: 5. Germline V CDR1 and CDR2: MNHEY, SVGAGI. The CDR3 runs to 15 residues. CDR3 DNA: TGTGCCAGCAGTAAACAGGGGGGACGCAATCAGCCCCAGCATTTT. Its translation is CASSKQGGRNQPQHF.

This sequence joins TRBV5-6 and TRBJ1-1; D not certain. The V end was cut by 4 bases, the J end by 4 bases, with 14 bases between. The CDR3 contains 14 residues. Germline V gene data show CDR1 as SGHDT and CDR2 as YYEEEE. CDR3 sequence: CASSRWRSSTEAFF. DNA of the CDR3: TGTGCCAGCAGCCGATGGCGGTCGAGCACTGAAGCTTTCTTT. Together with reference TRBV5-6 and TRBJ1-1, the CDR3 gives the full variable domain: DAGVTQSPTHLIKTRGQQVTLRCSPKSGHDTVSWYQQALGQGPQFIFQYYEEEERQRGNFPDRFSGHQFPNYSSELNVNALLLGDSALYLCASSRWRSSTEAFFGQGTRLTVV.

The CDR3 spells CASSPVTEAFF. Written as DNA, the CDR3 is TGTGCCAGCAGCCCGGTGACTGAAGCTTTCTTT. V usage is TRBV11-2 and J usage is TRBJ1-1; D not certain. V was clipped by 5 bases and J by 5 bases, with 6 bases between them. This CDR3 spans 11 amino acids. Germline CDR1 reads SGHAT; CDR2 reads FQNNGV.

The rearrangement uses TRBV11-2 and TRBJ2-7; D might be TRBD1 (6 bases). The CDR3 extends over 16 amino acids. The germline CDR1 and CDR2 sequences are SGHAT and FQNNGV. Trimming cost V 4 bases and J 5 bases, with 21 bases left between them. This CDR3 is CASSYNLMGASNEQYF. As DNA, the CDR3 is TGTGCCAGCAGCTACAACCTCATGGGGGCGTCGAACGAGCAGTACTTC.

This clone was seen only once. The chain combines TRBV5-1 with TRBJ2-2; 8 nucleotides align to TRBD1. The CDR3 length is 14 residues. Germline CDR1 SGHRS, CDR2 YFSETQ. V was clipped by 4 bases and J by 6 bases; unmatched bases: 5. Written as DNA, the CDR3 is TGCGCCAGCAGCCCCTTACAGGGGGCCGGGGAGCTGTTTTTT. This encodes CASSPLQGAGELFF.

This clone was seen only a few times. The chain is built from TRBV30 and TRBJ1-6; 8 bases map to TRBD1. With V trimmed by 1 base and J by 10 bases, 9 bases remained unmatched. The CDR3 runs 15 residues. Per the germline V gene, CDR1 is GTSNPN and CDR2 is SVGIG (reference sequence). The CDR3 reads CAWSAGTGFKSPLHF. The CDR3, as DNA: TGTGCCTGGAGTGCCGGGACAGGCTTTAAGTCACCCCTCCACTTT.

J is TRBJ1-1 and V is TRBV11-3, with D possibly being TRBD1 (6 bases). CDR3 size: 13 residues. V shed 1 base and J shed 7 bases, with 10 bases lying between them. Germline V gives CDR1 SGHNT, CDR2 YENEEA. The CDR3 DNA reads as TGTGCCAGCAGCTTAGGGGGAGGGGGTGAAGCTTTCTTT. It codes for CASSLGGGGEAFF.